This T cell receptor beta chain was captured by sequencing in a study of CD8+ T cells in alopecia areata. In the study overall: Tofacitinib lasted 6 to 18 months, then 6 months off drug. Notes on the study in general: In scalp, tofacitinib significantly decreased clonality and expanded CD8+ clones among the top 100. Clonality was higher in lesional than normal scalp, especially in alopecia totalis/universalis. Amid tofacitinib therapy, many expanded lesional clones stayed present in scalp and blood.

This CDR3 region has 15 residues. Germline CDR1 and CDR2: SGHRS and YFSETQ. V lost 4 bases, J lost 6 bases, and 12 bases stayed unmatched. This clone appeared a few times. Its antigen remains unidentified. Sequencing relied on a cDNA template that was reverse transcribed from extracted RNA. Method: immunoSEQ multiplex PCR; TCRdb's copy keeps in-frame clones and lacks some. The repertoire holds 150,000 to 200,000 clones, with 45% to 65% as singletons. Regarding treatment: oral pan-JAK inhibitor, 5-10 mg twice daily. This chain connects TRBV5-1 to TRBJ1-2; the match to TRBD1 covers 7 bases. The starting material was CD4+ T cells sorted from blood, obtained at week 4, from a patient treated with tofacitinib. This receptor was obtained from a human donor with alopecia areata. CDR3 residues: CASSLSRQGADGYTF. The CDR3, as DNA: TGCGCCAGCAGCCTATCGAGACAGGGAGCCGATGGCTACACCTTC.